This record concerns one TCR beta chain sequence. Antigen: not known. Carrying UMI labels, the TRB cDNA libraries were prepared through 5' RACE. TCRdb reanalyzed the 5' RACE reads, giving one entry per CDR3 protein sequence and no DNA. This table holds about 53,000 distinct CDR3 sequences. This CDR3 contains 15 residues. Germline assignment: CDR1 SGHAT and CDR2 FQNNGV. This specimen belongs to a study of CXCR3-negative and CXCR3-positive naive CD8 T cells. Findings and limits, study-wide: Against CXCR3-negative naive cells, CXCR3-positive naive cells showed more hydrophobic TRB CDR3s.

Sorting yielded triplicates of around 300,000 cells for each CD8+ T cell subset. Naivety in CD8+ T cells corresponded to a CD45RO-CCR7+CD27+CD95- phenotype. The TCR was taken from a human donor in good health. Some clones in this sample may be carry-over from other donors' samples. The sample comprised naive CXCR3+ CD8+ T cells from blood. Described subset: CD45RO-CCR7+CD27+CD95- naive CD8+ T cells expressing CXCR3 (TNR3+). The gene calls are TRBV11-2 and TRBJ2-2; checking the TCRdb D call of TRBD1 is not possible without DNA. The CDR3 spells CASSRAGGDTGELFF.